This is a list of T cell receptor beta chains from one sample in a study of blood T cell repertoires in COVID-19. Sequencing was performed with immunoSEQ multiplex PCR; in TCRdb, only in-frame clones are kept and a portion is missing. The table includes approximately 150,000 clones, about 85% detected once. The sample consisted of peripheral blood. All receptors come from a human donor in a cohort sampled during active COVID-19. Both conserved end residues are trimmed from each CDR3. Clone size appears in some rows only: once, few, many, or a class for an expanded clone.

few | 11 | TRBV12-3/TRBV12-4 | ASSPTPLGGYT
. | 11 | TRBV4-2 | ASSHDTAYEQY
. | 11 | TRBV28 | ASSPRVGTGEH
. | 14 | TRBV30 | AWIEGRGTTNEKLF
. | 14 | TRBV5-1 | ASSLTSGRRSDTQY
. | 13 | TRBV13 | ASSQTGGGTGELF
. | 14 | TRBV28 | ASSSPGLRASYEQY
. | 9 | TRBV6-6 | ASSYGGEQY
few | 10 | TRBV18 | ASSPYVSEQF
. | 14 | TRBV5-1 | ASSPGLAGSKETQY
. | 13 | TRBV5-1 | ASSLGDLPGTEAF
. | 12 | TRBV6-5 | ASRSEFRVYGYT
. | 13 | TRBV5-1 | ASSLYPGMNNEQF
. | 11 | TRBV6-5 | ASSYGRGEKLF